The clone carrying this T cell receptor (beta chain) turned up a few times. Its specificity is unknown. Losses at the gene ends were 0 bases for V and 7 bases for J; bases not matched to a gene: 9. The germline V gene encodes CDR1 SGHRS and CDR2 YFSETQ. The CDR3 loop spans 15 amino acids. From the RT-PCR reads, TCRdb called clonotypes with MiXCR, one entry per CDR3 protein. The sample carries 750,000 to 850,000 distinct CDR3 sequences, about a fifth recorded once. This sample is part of a study of response to subunit inactivated influenza vaccine. Study-wide points: It was suggested by the authors that few new T cells are recruited by each seasonal influenza vaccination.

The sequence was collected from a man aged 50 to 60 who received an inactivated influenza vaccine. The J gene is TRBJ1-2, the V gene TRBV5-1; 7 bases agree with TRBD1. Sample: PBMCs from blood, taken more than 4 days after vaccination. The CDR3 reads CASSLEGGGSSGYTF. The DNA of the CDR3 is TGCGCCAGCAGCTTGGAAGGGGGCGGCTCGTCTGGCTACACCTTC.